Listed below are T cell receptor beta chains from one sample, sequenced in a study of T cell changes during pregnancy in multiple sclerosis. Profiling relied on immunoSEQ multiplex PCR, and the TCRdb table lists in-frame clones only, not all of them. The sample lists some 63,000 clones; 75% to 95% were seen once. Here the sequenced sample was peripheral blood, taken before pregnancy. Receptors originate from a female donor with multiple sclerosis, enrolled in a pregnancy study. Both conserved end residues are part of each CDR3. A D gene is named only where the DNA matches it firmly. Rows give clone size only sometimes, using once, few, many, or a class for an expanded clone.

clone size	D gene	V gene	J gene	CDR3 DNA	CDR3 protein
-	-	TRBV19	TRBJ2-7	TGTGCCAGTAGTGCTTCCGGGAGAGGTCGCGAGCAGTACTTC	CASSASGRGREQYF
-	TRBD2	TRBV27	TRBJ2-1	TGTGCCAGCAGTTTATCAGCCGGACTAGCGTACAATGAGCAGTTCTTC	CASSLSAGLAYNEQFF
-	-	TRBV27	TRBJ2-1	TGTGCCAGCAGCCGGTCGGGACTGATCTACAATGAGCAGTTCTTC	CASSRSGLIYNEQFF
-	TRBD1	TRBV9	TRBJ1-2	TGTGCCAGCAGCGCCGACAGGGTTTACAGCTACACCTTC	CASSADRVYSYTF
-	TRBD1	TRBV7-8	TRBJ2-5	TGTGCCAGCAGCCGTCAACAGGGGCAAGAGACCCAGTACTTC	CASSRQQGQETQYF
-	TRBD2	TRBV4-2	TRBJ2-5	TGTGCCAGCAGCCAAGAGAGCGGGGCCCAAGAGACCCAGTACTTC	CASSQESGAQETQYF
few	-	TRBV6-5	TRBJ1-6	TGTGCCAGCAGTTACGATCGGGGGGCGTCGTCACCCCTCCACTTT	CASSYDRGASSPLHF
-	-	TRBV4-2	TRBJ2-3	TGTGCCAGCAGCCAGCCGGGACGAAAGGGGGGGGATACGCAGTATTTT	CASSQPGRKGGDTQYF
-	TRBD2	TRBV13	TRBJ2-1	TGTGCCAGCAGGGGGAAGCGGGGTAATGAGCAGTTCTTC	CASRGKRGNEQFF
-	-	TRBV6-1	TRBJ2-5	TGTGCCAGCACTATGAAGGAGACCCAGTACTTC	CASTMKETQYF
-	-	TRBV20-1	TRBJ1-1	TGCAGCTACTTCGGGAACACTGAAGCTTTCTTT	CSYFGNTEAFF
-	-	TRBV9	TRBJ1-1	TGTGCCAGCAGCGTAGGGGCAGGTTGGAACACTGAAGCTTTCTTT	CASSVGAGWNTEAFF
-	TRBD1	TRBV7-6	TRBJ1-1	TGTGCCAGCAGCCCTCAACAGGGGCACACTGAAGCTTTCTTT	CASSPQQGHTEAFF
-	TRBD2	TRBV2	TRBJ2-1	TGTGCCAGCACACTAGCGGGCTCCTACAATGAGCAGTTCTTC	CASTLAGSYNEQFF
-	TRBD1	TRBV9	TRBJ2-5	TGTGCCAGCAGCGTCCAGGGGGCGGTTGGGGAGACCCAGTACTTC	CASSVQGAVGETQYF
-	TRBD1	TRBV4-3	TRBJ1-2	TGCGCCAGCAGCCCCTCGGGACAGGGCCAATATGGCTACACCTTC	CASSPSGQGQYGYTF
-	-	TRBV5-1	TRBJ2-1	TGCGCCAGCAGCTTGAAAACCCCATCCAGCAATGAGCAGTTCTTC	CASSLKTPSSNEQFF
-	-	TRBV21-1	TRBJ2-1	TGTGCCAGCAGCAAAGTGGGGGGACTAGCGGCTCCCGATGAGCAGTTCTTC	CASSKVGGLAAPDEQFF
-	-	TRBV5-1	TRBJ2-1	TGCGCCAGCAGCGGCCAGGGGGGCATCGATGAGCAGTTCTTC	CASSGQGGIDEQFF
-	-	TRBV4-2	TRBJ2-2	TGTGCCAGCAGCCAAGAGGGTTCAGGGCCCTCCCCGAACACCGGGGAGCTGTTTTTT	CASSQEGSGPSPNTGELFF
-	-	TRBV6-4	TRBJ1-4	TGTGCCAGCAGTAAGGGGGAAACTGAAAAACTGTTTTTT	CASSKGETEKLFF
-	-	TRBV6-6	TRBJ1-1	TGTGCCAGCAGACAGGGACACATGAACACTGAAGCTTTCTTT	CASRQGHMNTEAFF
-	TRBD1	TRBV11-2	TRBJ2-1	TGTGCCAGCAGCGTGGGTCCGACAGGGCTTAATGAGCAGTTCTTC	CASSVGPTGLNEQFF
-	-	TRBV21-1	TRBJ1-1	TGTGCCAGCACCTCATCGGGAGGGCTGGGGAACACTGAAGCTTTCTTT	CASTSSGGLGNTEAFF
-	-	TRBV2	TRBJ2-6	TGTGCCAGCAGTGGACACTCTGGGGCCAACGTCCTGACTTTC	CASSGHSGANVLTF
-	-	TRBV5-8	TRBJ2-2	TGTGCCAGCAGCTTGACAGGGACCGGGGAGCTGTTTTTT	CASSLTGTGELFF
-	TRBD1	TRBV6-5	TRBJ1-5	TGTGCCAGCAGGAACACAGGGGTTTTTCAGCCCCAGCATTTT	CASRNTGVFQPQHF
-	TRBD1	TRBV15	TRBJ1-1	TGTGCCACCAGCAGAGCTTCAGGGACAGGGGGCACGGAAGCTTTCTTT	CATSRASGTGGTEAFF
-	TRBD2	TRBV19	TRBJ2-7	TGTGCCAGTAAAACTCCAGGGAGGGAGGGACCTACTTCCTACGAGCAGTACTTC	CASKTPGREGPTSYEQYF
-	-	TRBV6-5	TRBJ1-1	TGTGCCAGCCAAAAAGGCGGTATAAACACTGAAGCTTTCTTT	CASQKGGINTEAFF